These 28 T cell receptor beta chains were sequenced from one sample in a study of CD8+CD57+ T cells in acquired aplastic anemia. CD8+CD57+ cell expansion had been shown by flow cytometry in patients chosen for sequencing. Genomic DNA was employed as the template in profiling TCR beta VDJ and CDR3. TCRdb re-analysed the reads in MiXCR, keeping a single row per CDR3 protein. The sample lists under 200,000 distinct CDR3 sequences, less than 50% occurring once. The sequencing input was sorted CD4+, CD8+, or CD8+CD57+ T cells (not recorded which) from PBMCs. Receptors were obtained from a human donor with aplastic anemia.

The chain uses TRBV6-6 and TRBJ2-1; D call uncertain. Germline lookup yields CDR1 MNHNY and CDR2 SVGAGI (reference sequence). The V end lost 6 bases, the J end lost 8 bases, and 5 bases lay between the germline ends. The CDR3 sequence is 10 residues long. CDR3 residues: CASSSYEQFF. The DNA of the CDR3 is TGTGCCAGCAGCTCGTATGAGCAGTTCTTC.

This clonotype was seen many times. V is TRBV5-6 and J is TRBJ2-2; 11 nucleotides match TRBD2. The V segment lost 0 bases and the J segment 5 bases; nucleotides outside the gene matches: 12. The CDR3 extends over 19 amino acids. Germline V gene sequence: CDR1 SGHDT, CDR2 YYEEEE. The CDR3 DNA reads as TGTGCCAGCAGCTTGGAGTTAGCGGGAGGGCCCTCGGGGACCGGGGAGCTGTTTTTT. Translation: CASSLELAGGPSGTGELFF.

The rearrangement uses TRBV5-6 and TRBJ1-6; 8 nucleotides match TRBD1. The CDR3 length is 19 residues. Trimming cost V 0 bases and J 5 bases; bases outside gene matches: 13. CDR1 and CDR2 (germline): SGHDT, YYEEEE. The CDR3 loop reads CASSLGSTGVSIDNSPLHF. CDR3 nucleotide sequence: TGTGCCAGCAGCTTGGGATCGACAGGGGTTTCAATCGATAATTCACCCCTCCACTTT.

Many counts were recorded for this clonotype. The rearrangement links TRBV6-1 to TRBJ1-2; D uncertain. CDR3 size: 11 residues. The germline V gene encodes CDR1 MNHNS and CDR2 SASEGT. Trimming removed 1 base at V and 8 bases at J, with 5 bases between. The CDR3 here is CASSEVRGYTF. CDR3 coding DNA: TGTGCCAGCAGTGAAGTGAGGGGCTACACCTTC.

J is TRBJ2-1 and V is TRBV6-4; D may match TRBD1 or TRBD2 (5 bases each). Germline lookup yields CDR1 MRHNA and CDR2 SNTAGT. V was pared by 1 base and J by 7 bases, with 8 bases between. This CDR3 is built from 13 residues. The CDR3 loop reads CASSDLGTNEQFF. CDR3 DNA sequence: TGTGCCAGCAGTGACTTAGGGACGAATGAGCAGTTCTTC.

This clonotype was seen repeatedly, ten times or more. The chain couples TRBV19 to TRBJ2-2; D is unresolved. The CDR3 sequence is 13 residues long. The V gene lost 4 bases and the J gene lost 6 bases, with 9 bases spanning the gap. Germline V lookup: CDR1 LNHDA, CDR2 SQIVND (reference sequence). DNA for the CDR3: TGTGCCAGTAGTACCAGTGTGGCCGGGGAGCTGTTTTTT. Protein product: CASSTSVAGELFF. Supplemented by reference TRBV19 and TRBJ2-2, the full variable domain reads DGGITQSPKYLFRKEGQNVTLSCEQNLNHDAMYWYRQDPGQGLRLIYYSQIVNDFQKGDIAEGYSVSREKKESFPLTVTSAQKNPTAFYLCASSTSVAGELFFGEGSRLTVL.

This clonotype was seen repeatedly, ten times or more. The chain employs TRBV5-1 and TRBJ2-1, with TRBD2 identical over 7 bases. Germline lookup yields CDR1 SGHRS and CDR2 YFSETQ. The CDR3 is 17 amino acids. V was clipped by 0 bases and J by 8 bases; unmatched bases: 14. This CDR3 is CASSLAEHGGSGYEQFF. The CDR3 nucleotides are TGCGCCAGCAGCTTGGCCGAACACGGCGGGAGTGGGTATGAGCAGTTCTTC.

The CDR3 DNA sequence: TGTGCCATCAGTGAGTTGGTATCTACGGACTATGGCTACACCTTC. It translates to CAISELVSTDYGYTF. The chain has TRBV10-3 and TRBJ1-2; D not certain. V lost 1 base to trimming and J lost 3 bases, with 12 bases between them. The CDR3 totals 15 residues. Germline loops: CDR1 ENHRY, CDR2 SYGVKD.

CDR3 nucleotides: TGTGCCAGTGGTTCGGGACGCTTTAATTCACCCCTCCACTTT. Translation: CASGSGRFNSPLHF. The gene calls are TRBV19 and TRBJ1-6, with D possibly matching TRBD1 (5 bases). This CDR3 has 14 amino acids. The ends were cut back, 8 bases at V and 6 bases at J, with 14 bases in the middle. Germline CDR1 reads LNHDA; CDR2 reads SQIVND (reference sequence).

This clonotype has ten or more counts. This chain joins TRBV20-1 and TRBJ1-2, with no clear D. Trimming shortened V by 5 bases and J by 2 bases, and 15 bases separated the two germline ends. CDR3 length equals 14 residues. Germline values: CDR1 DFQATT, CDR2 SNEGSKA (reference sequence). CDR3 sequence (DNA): TGCAGTGCTCCAACCCCCCCCAGGAACTATGGCTACACCTTC. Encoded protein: CSAPTPPRNYGYTF.

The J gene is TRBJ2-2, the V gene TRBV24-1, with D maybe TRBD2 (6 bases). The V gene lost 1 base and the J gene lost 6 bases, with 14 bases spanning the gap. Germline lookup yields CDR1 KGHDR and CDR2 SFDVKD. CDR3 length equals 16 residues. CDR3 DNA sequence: TGTGCCACCAGTGATTTTACTTCGTCGGGGGCCGGGGAGCTGTTTTTT. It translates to CATSDFTSSGAGELFF.

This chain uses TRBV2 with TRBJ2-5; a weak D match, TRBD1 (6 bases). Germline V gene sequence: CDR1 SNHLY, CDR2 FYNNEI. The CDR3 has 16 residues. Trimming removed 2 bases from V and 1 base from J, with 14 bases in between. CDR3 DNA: TGTGCCAGCAGTGAACGGTCAGGGGCCCGCCAAGAGACCCAGTACTTC. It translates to CASSERSGARQETQYF.

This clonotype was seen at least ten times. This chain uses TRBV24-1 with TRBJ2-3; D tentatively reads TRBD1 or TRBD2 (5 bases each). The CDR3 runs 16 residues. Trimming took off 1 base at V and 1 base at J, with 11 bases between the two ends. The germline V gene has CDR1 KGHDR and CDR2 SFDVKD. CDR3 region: CATSDLKGDGTDTQYF. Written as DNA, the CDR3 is TGTGCCACCAGTGATTTAAAAGGGGACGGCACAGATACGCAGTATTTT.

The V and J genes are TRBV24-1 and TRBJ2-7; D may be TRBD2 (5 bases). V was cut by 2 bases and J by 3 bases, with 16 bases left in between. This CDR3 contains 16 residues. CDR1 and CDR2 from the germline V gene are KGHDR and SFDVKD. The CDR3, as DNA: TGTGCCACCAGTGATTCCCCCCCCGGAGGCTACTACGAGCAGTACTTC. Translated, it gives CATSDSPPGGYYEQYF.

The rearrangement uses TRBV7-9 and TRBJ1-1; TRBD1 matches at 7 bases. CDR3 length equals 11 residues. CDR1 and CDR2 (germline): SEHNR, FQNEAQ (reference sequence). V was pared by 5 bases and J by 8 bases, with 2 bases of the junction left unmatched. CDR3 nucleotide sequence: TGTGCCAGCAGCCCGACAGGGGAAGCTTTCTTT. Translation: CASSPTGEAFF. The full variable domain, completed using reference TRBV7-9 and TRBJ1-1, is DTGVSQNPRHKITKRGQNVTFRCDPISEHNRLYWYRQTLGQGPEFLTYFQNEAQLEKSRLLSDRFSAERPKGSFSTLEIQRTEQGDSAMYLCASSPTGEAFFGQGTRLTVV.

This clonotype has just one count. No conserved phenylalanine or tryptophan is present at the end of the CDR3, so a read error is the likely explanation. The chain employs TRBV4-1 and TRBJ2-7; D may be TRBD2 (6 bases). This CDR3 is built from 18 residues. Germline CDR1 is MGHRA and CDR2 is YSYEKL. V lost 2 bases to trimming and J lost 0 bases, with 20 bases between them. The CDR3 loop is CASSQNLWEDTNSYEQYL. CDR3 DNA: TGCGCCAGCAGCCAAAATCTCTGGGAGGATACGAACTCCTACGAGCAGTACCTC.

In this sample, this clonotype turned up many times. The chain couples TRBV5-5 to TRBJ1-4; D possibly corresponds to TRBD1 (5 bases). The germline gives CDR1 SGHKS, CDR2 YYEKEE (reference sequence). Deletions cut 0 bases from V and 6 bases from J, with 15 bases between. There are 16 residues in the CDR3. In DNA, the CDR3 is TGTGCCAGCAGCTTGGGACCGGGGGGTCTGGATGAAAAACTGTTTTTT. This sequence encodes CASSLGPGGLDEKLFF.

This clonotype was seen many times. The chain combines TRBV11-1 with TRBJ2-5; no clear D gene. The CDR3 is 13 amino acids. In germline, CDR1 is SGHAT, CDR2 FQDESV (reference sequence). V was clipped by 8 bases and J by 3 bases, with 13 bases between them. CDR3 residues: CASRERTKETQYF. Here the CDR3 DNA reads TGTGCCAGCCGTGAGCGCACAAAAGAGACCCAGTACTTC.

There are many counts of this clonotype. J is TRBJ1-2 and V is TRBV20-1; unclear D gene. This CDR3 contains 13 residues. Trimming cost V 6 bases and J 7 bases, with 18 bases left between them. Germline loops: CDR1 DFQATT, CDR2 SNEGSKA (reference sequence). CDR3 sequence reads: CSAPGKGSGGYTF. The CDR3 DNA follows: TGCAGTGCCCCTGGCAAGGGATCGGGTGGCTACACCTTC.

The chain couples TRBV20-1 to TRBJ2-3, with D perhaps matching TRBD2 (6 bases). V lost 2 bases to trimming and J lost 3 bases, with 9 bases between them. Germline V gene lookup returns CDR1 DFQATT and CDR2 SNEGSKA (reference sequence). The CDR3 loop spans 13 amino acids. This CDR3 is CSARREITDTQYF. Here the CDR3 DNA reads TGCAGTGCTAGACGGGAGATTACAGATACGCAGTATTTT.

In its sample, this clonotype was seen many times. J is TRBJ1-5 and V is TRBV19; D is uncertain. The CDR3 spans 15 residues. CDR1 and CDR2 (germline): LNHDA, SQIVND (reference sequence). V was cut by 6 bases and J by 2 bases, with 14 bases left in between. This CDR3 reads CASRWADGGNQPQHF. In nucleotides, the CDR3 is TGTGCCAGTAGGTGGGCAGATGGGGGCAATCAGCCCCAGCATTTT.

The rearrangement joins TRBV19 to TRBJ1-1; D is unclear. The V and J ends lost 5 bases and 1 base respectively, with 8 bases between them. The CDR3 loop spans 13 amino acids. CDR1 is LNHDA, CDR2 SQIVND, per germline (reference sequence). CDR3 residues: CASSQPGNTEAFF. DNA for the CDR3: TGTGCCAGTAGTCAACCGGGGAACACTGAAGCTTTCTTT.

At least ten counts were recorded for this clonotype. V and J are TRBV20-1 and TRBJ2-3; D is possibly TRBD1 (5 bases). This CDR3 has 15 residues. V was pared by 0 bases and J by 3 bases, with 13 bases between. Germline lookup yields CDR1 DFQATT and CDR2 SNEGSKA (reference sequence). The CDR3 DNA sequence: TGCAGTGCTAGAGATGATTCAGGGCTGACAGATACGCAGTATTTT. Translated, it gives CSARDDSGLTDTQYF.

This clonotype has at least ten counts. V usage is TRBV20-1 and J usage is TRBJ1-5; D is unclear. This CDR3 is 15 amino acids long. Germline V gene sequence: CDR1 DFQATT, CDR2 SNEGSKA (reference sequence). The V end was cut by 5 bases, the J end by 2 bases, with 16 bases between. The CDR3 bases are TGCAGTGCTCGTTCCTTAGGAGATGGCAATCAGCCCCAGCATTTT. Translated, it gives CSARSLGDGNQPQHF.

CDR3: CASNSGTGGEDEKLFF. The CDR3, as DNA: TGTGCCAGCAACTCCGGGACAGGGGGCGAAGATGAAAAACTGTTTTTT. The rearrangement uses TRBV2 and TRBJ1-4; 12 bases align to TRBD1. The CDR3 extends over 16 amino acids. Unmatched junction bases numbered 9, after V lost 7 bases and J lost 6 bases. Germline V gene sequence: CDR1 SNHLY, CDR2 FYNNEI.

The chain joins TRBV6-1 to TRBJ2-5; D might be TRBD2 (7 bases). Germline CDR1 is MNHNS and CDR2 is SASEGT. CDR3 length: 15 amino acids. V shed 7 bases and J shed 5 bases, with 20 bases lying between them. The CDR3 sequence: CASTNSGGTGETQYF. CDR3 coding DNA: TGTGCCAGCACAAACTCGGGGGGCACGGGGGAGACCCAGTACTTC.

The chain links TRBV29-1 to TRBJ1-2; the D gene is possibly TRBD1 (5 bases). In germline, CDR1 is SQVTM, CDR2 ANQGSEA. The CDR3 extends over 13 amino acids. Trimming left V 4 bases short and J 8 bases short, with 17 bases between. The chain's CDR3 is CSVGVGGEEGYTF. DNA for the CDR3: TGCAGCGTTGGAGTGGGGGGGGAGGAGGGCTACACCTTC.

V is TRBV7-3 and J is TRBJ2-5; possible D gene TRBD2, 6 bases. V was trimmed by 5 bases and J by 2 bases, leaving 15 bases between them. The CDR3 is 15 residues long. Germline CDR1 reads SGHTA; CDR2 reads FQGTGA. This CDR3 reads CASSRTGTLQETQYF. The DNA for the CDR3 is TGTGCCAGCAGCCGCACCGGGACTTTACAAGAGACCCAGTACTTC.